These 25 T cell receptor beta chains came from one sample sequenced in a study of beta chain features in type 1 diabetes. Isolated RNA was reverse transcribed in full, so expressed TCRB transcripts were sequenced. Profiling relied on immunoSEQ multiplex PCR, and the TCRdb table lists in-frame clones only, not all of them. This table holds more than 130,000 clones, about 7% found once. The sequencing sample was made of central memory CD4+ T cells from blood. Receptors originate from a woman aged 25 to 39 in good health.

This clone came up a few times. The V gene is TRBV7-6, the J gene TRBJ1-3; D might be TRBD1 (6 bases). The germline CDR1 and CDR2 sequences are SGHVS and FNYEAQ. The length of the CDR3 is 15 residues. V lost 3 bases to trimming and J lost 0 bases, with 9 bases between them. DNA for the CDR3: TGTGCCAGCAGCTTTACAGGGAACTCTGGAAACACCATATATTTT. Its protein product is CASSFTGNSGNTIYF.

CDR3 DNA: TGCGCCAGCAGCTTCTCGGGGGTTTCTCCGGCCAATGAAAAACTGTTTTTT. Translated, it gives CASSFSGVSPANEKLFF. The genes are TRBV5-1 and TRBJ1-4; a possible D gene is TRBD1 (5 bases). This CDR3 has 17 residues. Germline loops: CDR1 SGHRS, CDR2 YFSETQ. The V end lost 2 bases, the J end lost 5 bases, and 19 bases lay between the germline ends. The full variable domain, completed using reference TRBV5-1 and TRBJ1-4, is KAGVTQTPRYLIKTRGQQVTLSCSPISGHRSVSWYQQTPGQGLQFLFEYFSETQRNKGNFPGRFSGRQFSNSRSEMNVSTLELGDSALYLCASSFSGVSPANEKLFFGSGTQLSVL.

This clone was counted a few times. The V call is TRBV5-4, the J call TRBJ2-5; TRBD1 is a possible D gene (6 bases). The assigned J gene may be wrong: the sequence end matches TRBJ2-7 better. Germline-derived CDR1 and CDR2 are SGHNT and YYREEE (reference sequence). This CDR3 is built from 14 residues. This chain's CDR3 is CASSFTGMRDEQYF. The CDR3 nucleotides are TGTGCCAGCAGCTTCACAGGGATGAGGGACGAGCAGTACTTC.

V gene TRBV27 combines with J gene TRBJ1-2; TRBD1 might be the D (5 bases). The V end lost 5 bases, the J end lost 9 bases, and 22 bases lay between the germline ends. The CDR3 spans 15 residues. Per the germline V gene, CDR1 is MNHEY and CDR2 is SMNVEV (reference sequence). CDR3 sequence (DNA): TGTGCCAGCAGTCCACTCGGGACGGGAGAGGGAAGCTACACCTTC. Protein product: CASSPLGTGEGSYTF.

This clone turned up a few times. The CDR3 nucleotides are TGCGCCAGCAGCTTGGGGGGCGGGAGCTCCTACAATGAGCAGTTCTTC. Protein: CASSLGGGSSYNEQFF. J is TRBJ2-1 and V is TRBV5-1; 7 positions match TRBD2. The CDR3 covers 16 residues. Germline assignment: CDR1 SGHRS and CDR2 YFSETQ. V shed 0 bases and J 0 bases; nucleotides not matched to a gene: 3.

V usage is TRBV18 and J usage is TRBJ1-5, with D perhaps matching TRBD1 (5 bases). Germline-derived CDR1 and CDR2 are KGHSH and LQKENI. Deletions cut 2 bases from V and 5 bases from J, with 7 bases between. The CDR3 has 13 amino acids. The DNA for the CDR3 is TGTGCCAGCTCACCAGACAGCTATCAGCCCCAGCATTTT. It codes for CASSPDSYQPQHF.

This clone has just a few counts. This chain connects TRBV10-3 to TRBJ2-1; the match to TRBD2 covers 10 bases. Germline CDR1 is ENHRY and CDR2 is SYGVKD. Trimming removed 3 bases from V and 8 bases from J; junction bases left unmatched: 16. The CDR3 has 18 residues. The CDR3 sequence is CAISDRGASGSNWDEQFF. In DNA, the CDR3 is TGTGCCATCAGTGATCGGGGGGCTAGCGGGAGCAATTGGGATGAGCAGTTCTTC.

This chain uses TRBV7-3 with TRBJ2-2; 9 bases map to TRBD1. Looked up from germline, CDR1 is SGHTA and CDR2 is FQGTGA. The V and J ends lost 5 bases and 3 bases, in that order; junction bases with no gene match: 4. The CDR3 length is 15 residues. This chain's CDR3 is CASSPRQGDTGELFF. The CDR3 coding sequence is TGTGCCAGCAGCCCCAGACAGGGGGACACCGGGGAGCTGTTTTTT. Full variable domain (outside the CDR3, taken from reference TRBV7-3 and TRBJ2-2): GAGVSQTPSNKVTEKGKYVELRCDPISGHTALYWYRQSLGQGPEFLIYFQGTGAADDSGLPNDRFFAVRPEGSVSTLKIQRTERGDSAVYLCASSPRQGDTGELFFGEGSRLTVL.

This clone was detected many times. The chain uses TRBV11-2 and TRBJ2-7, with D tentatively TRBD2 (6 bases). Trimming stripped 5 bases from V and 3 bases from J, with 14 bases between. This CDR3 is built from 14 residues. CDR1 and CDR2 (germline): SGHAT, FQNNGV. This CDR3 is CASSAVGGNYEQYF. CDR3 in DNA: TGTGCCAGCAGCGCAGTGGGAGGAAACTACGAGCAGTACTTC.

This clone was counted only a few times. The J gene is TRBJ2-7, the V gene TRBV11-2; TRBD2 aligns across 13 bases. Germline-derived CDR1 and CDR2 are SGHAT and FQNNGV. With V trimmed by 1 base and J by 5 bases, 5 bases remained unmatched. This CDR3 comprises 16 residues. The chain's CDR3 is CASSLVATSGRNEQYF. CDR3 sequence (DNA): TGTGCCAGCAGCTTAGTAGCGACTAGCGGGAGGAACGAGCAGTACTTC.

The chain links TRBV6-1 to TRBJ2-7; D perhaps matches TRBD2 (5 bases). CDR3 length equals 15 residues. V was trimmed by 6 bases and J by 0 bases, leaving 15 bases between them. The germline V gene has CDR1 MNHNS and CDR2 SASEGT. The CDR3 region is CASRPGSSGSYEQYF. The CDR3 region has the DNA TGTGCCAGCAGACCGGGATCCTCCGGCTCCTACGAGCAGTACTTC.

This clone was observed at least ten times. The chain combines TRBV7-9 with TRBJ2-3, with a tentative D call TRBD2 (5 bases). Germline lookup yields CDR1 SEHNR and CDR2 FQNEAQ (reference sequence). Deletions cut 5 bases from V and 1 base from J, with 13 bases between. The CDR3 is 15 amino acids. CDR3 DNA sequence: TGTGCCAGCAGCACCAGAGGGAGTGGCACAGATACGCAGTATTTT. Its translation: CASSTRGSGTDTQYF.

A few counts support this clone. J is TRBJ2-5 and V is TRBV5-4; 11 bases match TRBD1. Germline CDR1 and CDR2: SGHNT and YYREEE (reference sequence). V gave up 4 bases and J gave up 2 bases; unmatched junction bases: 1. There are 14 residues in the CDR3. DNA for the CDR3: TGTGCCAGCAGCGGGACAGGGGGTCAAGAGACCCAGTACTTC. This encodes CASSGTGGQETQYF.

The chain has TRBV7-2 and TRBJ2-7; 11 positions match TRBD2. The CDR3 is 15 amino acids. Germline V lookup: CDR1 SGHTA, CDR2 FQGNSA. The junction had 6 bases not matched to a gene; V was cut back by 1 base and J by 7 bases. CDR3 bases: TGTGCCAGCAGCTTAGGTCAGGGGACTAGCGGTGAGCAGTACTTC. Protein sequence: CASSLGQGTSGEQYF.

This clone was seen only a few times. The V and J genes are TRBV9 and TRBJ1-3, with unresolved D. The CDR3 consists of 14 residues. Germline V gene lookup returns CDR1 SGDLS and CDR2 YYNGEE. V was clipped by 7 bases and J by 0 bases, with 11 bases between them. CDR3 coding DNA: TGTGCCAGCTCGACTCTCACCTCTGGAAACACCATATATTTT. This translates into CASSTLTSGNTIYF.

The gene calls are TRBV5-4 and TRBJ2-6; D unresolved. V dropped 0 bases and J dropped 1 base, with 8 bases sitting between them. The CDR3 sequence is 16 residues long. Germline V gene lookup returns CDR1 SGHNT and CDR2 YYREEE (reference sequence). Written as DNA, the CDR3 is TGTGCCAGCAGCTTGGGGCTTCCGTCTGGGGCCAACGTCCTGACTTTC. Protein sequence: CASSLGLPSGANVLTF.

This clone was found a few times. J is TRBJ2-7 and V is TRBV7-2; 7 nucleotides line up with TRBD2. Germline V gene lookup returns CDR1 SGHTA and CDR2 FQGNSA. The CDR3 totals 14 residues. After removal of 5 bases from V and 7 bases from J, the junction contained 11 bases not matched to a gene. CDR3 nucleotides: TGTGCCAGCAGCACGGGACTACCTCTTCGAGAGCAGTACTTC. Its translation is CASSTGLPLREQYF.

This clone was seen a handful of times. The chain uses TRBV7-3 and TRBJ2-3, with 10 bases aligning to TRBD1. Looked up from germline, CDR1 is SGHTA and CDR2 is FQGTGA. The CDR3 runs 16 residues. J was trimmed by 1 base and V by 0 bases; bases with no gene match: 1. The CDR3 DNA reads TGTGCCAGCAGCTTAACCGGGACAGGGGGCACAGATACGCAGTATTTT. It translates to CASSLTGTGGTDTQYF.

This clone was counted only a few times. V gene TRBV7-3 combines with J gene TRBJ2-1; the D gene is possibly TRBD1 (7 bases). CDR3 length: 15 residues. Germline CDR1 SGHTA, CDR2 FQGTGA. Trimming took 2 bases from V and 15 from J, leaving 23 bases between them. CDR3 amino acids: CASSLRPRGDHVRFF. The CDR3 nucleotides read TGTGCCAGCAGCTTACGTCCCAGGGGGGATCACGTACGGTTCTTC.

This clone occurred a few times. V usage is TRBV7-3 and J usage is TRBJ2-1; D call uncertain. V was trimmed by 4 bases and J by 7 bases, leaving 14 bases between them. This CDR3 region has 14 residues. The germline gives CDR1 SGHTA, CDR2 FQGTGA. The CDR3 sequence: CASSSPNNPNEQFF. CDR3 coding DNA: TGTGCCAGCAGCTCCCCTAATAACCCGAATGAGCAGTTCTTC.

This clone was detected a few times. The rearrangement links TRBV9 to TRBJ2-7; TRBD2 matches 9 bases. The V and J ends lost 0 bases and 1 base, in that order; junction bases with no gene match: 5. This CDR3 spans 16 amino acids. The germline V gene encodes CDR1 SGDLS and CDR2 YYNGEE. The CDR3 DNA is TGTGCCAGCAGCGTAGGAGGGCGGGAGGGATCCTACGAGCAGTACTTC. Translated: CASSVGGREGSYEQYF. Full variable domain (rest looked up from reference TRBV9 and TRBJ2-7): DSGVTQTPKHLITATGQRVTLRCSPRSGDLSVYWYQQSLDQGLQFLIQYYNGEERAKGNILERFSAQQFPDLHSELNLSSLELGDSALYFCASSVGGREGSYEQYFGPGTRLTVT.

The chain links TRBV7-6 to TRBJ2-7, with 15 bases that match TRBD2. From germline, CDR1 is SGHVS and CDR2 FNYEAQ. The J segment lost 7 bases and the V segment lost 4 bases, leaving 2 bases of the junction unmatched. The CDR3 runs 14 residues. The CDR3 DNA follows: TGTGCCAGCAGCTCGGGACTAGCGGGAGGAGAGCAGTACTTC. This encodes CASSSGLAGGEQYF.

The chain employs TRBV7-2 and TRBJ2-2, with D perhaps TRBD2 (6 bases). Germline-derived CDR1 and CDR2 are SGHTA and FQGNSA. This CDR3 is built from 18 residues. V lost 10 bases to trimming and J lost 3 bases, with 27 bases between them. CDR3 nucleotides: TGTGCCACAGCCACCGGGACTTACTCTTTAACGGACACCGGGGAGCTGTTTTTT. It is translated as CATATGTYSLTDTGELFF.

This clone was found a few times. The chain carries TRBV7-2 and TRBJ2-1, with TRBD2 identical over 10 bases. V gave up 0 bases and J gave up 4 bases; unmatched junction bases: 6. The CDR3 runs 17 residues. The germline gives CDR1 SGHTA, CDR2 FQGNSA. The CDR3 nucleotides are TGTGCCAGCAGCTTAGCTACTAGCGGGAAACATTACAATGAGCAGTTCTTC. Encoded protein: CASSLATSGKHYNEQFF.

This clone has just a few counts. The CDR3 nucleotides read TGTGCCAGCAGCCACCTAGGAACTATAGAGACCCAGTACTTC. This gives the protein CASSHLGTIETQYF. This chain joins TRBV14 and TRBJ2-5; D unclear. Germline CDR1 and CDR2: SGHDN and FVKESK. The CDR3 length is 14 residues. Between the trimmed V and J ends, which lost 3 bases and 4 bases, there was a span of 12 bases.